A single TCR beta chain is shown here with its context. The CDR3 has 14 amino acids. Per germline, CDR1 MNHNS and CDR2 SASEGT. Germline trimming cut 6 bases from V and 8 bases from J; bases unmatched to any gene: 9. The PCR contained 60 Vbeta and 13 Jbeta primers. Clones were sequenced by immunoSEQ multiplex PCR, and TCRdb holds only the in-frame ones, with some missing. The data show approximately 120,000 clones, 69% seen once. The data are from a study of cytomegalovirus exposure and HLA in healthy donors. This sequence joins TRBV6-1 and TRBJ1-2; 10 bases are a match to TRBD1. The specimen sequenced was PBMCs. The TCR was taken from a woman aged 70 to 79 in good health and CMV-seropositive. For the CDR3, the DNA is TGTGCCAGCAGGGGACAGGGGTCGACGGGCGGCTACACCTTC. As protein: CASRGQGSTGGYTF.